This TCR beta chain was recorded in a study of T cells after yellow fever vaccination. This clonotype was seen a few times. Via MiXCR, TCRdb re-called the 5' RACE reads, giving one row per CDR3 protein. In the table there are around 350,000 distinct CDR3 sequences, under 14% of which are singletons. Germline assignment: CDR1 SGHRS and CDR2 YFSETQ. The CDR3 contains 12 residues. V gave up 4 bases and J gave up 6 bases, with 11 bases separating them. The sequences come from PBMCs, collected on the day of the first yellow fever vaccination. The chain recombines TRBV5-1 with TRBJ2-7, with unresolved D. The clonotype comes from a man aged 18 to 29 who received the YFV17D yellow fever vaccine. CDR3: CASSRLSGEQYF. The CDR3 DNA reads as TGCGCCAGCAGCCGTCTCTCAGGCGAGCAGTACTTC.